The source of this T cell receptor (beta chain) is a study of blood T cell repertoires in COVID-19. As for the study in general: The origin of the acute and convalescent COVID-19 samples was the United States, Italy and Spain. PBMCs, B-cell-depleted T cells, or T cells provided the cDNA or gDNA that made up the material.

This clone was observed a few times. Sequencing was performed with immunoSEQ multiplex PCR; in TCRdb, only in-frame clones are kept and a portion is missing. The table has 200,000 to 300,000 clones, 83% seen once. CDR1 is MDHEN, CDR2 SYDVKM, per germline. Trimming cost V 3 bases and J 4 bases; bases outside gene matches: 5. This CDR3 contains 15 residues. The chain links TRBV28 to TRBJ1-4; TRBD1 matches 7 bases. The sequence was obtained from a human donor in a cohort sampled during active COVID-19. The specimen sequenced was peripheral blood. CDR3 sequence reads: CASSFRGQINEKLFF. The CDR3 DNA reads as TGTGCCAGCAGTTTTAGGGGACAGATTAATGAAAAACTGTTTTTT.